These 27 T cell receptor beta chains were sequenced from one sample in a study of cytomegalovirus exposure and HLA in healthy donors. The PCR ran on 60 Vbeta and 13 Jbeta primers. Repertoires were generated with immunoSEQ multiplex PCR, while TCRdb's copy carries only in-frame clones and drops some. The profile shows 95,000 to 150,000 clones, about 83% of them singletons. Sequenced sample: PBMCs. The receptor set was obtained from a woman aged 40 to 49 in good health and CMV-seropositive.

This clone has just a few counts. The CDR3 DNA is TGTGCCAGCAGCTTGGGACAGCAAGAGACCCAGTACTTC. It specifies CASSLGQQETQYF. The gene calls are TRBV11-2 and TRBJ2-5, with 7 bases lining up with TRBD1. J was trimmed by 2 bases and V by 3 bases; bases with no gene match: 0. Germline V CDR1 and CDR2: SGHAT, FQNNGV. The CDR3 is made up of 13 amino acids.

The V and J genes are TRBV10-3 and TRBJ2-1; 7 positions agree with TRBD2. This CDR3 has 13 residues. The germline V gene has CDR1 ENHRY and CDR2 SYGVKD. J lost 12 bases, V lost 10 bases, and 15 bases had no gene match. CDR3 coding DNA: TGTGCCACAACCGGGACTACCAAAGAATGGCAGTTCTTC. Its protein is CATTGTTKEWQFF.

The rearrangement links TRBV7-3 to TRBJ2-1, with TRBD2 identical over 10 bases. With 5 bases clipped from V and 9 bases from J, the junction kept 10 bases outside the gene matches. The CDR3 contains 15 residues. Germline values: CDR1 SGHTA, CDR2 FQGTGA. The CDR3: CASSPQLAGLSEQFF. CDR3 coding DNA: TGTGCCAGCAGCCCTCAACTAGCGGGGTTAAGTGAGCAGTTCTTC.

The chain links TRBV27 to TRBJ1-4; 11 nucleotides agree with TRBD1. In germline, CDR1 is MNHEY, CDR2 SMNVEV (reference sequence). V lost 6 bases, J lost 4 bases, and 1 base stayed unmatched. This CDR3 region has 14 residues. CDR3 in amino acids: CASRDRGLNEKLFF. Written as DNA, the CDR3 is TGTGCCAGCAGGGACAGGGGGCTTAATGAAAAACTGTTTTTT.

V usage is TRBV5-1 and J usage is TRBJ2-5; 10 bases are shared with TRBD2. The CDR3 covers 18 residues. Germline assignment: CDR1 SGHRS and CDR2 YFSETQ. Trimming took 0 bases from V and 2 from J; bases not matched to a gene: 10. CDR3 region: CASSLVLAGASTQETQYF. The CDR3 DNA follows: TGCGCCAGCAGCTTGGTTCTAGCGGGAGCGTCAACTCAAGAGACCCAGTACTTC.

The chain combines TRBV30 with TRBJ1-3; perhaps TRBD1 as D (5 bases). The CDR3 is 14 residues long. V lost 3 bases and J lost 4, with 13 bases in between. The germline gives CDR1 GTSNPN, CDR2 SVGIG (reference sequence). Here the CDR3 reads CAWSLGAHGNTIYF. CDR3 coding DNA: TGTGCCTGGAGCTTAGGGGCGCACGGAAACACCATATATTTT.

This chain joins TRBV4-2 and TRBJ2-7; 10 bases match TRBD2. The V and J ends lost 4 bases and 4 bases, in that order; junction bases with no gene match: 25. The CDR3 covers 21 residues. Germline-derived CDR1 and CDR2 are LGHNA and YNFKEQ. This chain's CDR3 is CASSRAGGSGTSENRLYEQYF. CDR3 DNA: TGTGCCAGCAGCCGTGCTGGGGGCTCCGGGACTAGCGAGAACCGGCTGTACGAGCAGTACTTC.

The count of this clone is one. J is TRBJ2-7 and V is TRBV20-1, with D tentatively TRBD1 (5 bases). The CDR3 is made up of 10 amino acids. The germline CDR1 and CDR2 sequences are DFQATT and SNEGSKA (reference sequence). V was shortened by 4 bases and J by 5 bases, with 6 bases between the two germline ends. CDR3 loop: CSATGNEQYF. CDR3 DNA: TGCAGTGCTACAGGGAACGAGCAGTACTTC.

This clone occurred a few times. The genes are TRBV6-5 and TRBJ2-1; 8 bases match TRBD1. V was pared by 8 bases and J by 5 bases, with 8 bases of the junction left unmatched. Germline V gives CDR1 MNHEY, CDR2 SVGAGI. The CDR3 totals 14 residues. The CDR3 reads CASESGQGNNEQFF. For the CDR3, the DNA is TGTGCCAGCGAATCCGGACAGGGTAACAATGAGCAGTTCTTC.

The chain has TRBV4-2 and TRBJ1-4; D might be TRBD1 (6 bases). Germline values: CDR1 LGHNA, CDR2 YNFKEQ. CDR3 size: 18 residues. Trimming removed 0 bases at V and 0 bases at J, with 14 bases between. CDR3 sequence reads: CASSQDGGPFATNEKLFF. CDR3 bases: TGTGCCAGCAGCCAAGATGGGGGCCCTTTCGCAACTAATGAAAAACTGTTTTTT.

The J gene is TRBJ1-1, the V gene TRBV6-5, with 8 bases aligning to TRBD1. Germline loops: CDR1 MNHEY, CDR2 SVGAGI. The CDR3 is 12 amino acids. Losses at the gene ends were 6 bases for V and 7 bases for J; bases not matched to a gene: 4. This CDR3 reads CASRQGGGEAFF. In DNA form, the CDR3 reads TGTGCCAGCAGACAGGGGGGCGGTGAAGCTTTCTTT.

The chain carries TRBV6-4 and TRBJ2-3; 7 bases fit TRBD2. V shed 2 bases and J 0 bases; nucleotides not matched to a gene: 2. This CDR3 is built from 15 residues. Germline V lookup: CDR1 MRHNA, CDR2 SNTAGT. The CDR3 protein is CASSDAGASTDTQYF. The CDR3 region has the DNA TGTGCCAGCAGTGACGCGGGAGCTAGCACAGATACGCAGTATTTT.

The V call is TRBV6-5, the J call TRBJ1-1; TRBD1 matches 7 bases. The CDR3 spans 11 residues. V shed 5 bases, J shed 6 bases, and the junction held 0 bases outside the gene matches. CDR1 is MNHEY, CDR2 SVGAGI, per germline. The CDR3 coding sequence is TGTGCCAGCAGTCAGGGGGCTGAAGCTTTCTTT. This gives the protein CASSQGAEAFF.

This chain connects TRBV18 to TRBJ1-3; the D gene is possibly TRBD1 (6 bases). V shed 3 bases and J shed 3 bases, with 12 bases lying between them. Germline CDR1 and CDR2: KGHSH and LQKENI. CDR3 size: 15 residues. The CDR3 region has the DNA TGTGCCAGCTCACCTTCCGGACAGCATGGAAACACCATATATTTT. Translating it yields CASSPSGQHGNTIYF.

This clone was seen a few times. V is TRBV28 and J is TRBJ2-1, with D possibly being TRBD2 (5 bases). From germline, CDR1 is MDHEN and CDR2 SYDVKM. This CDR3 has 12 amino acids. Trimming cost V 2 bases and J 8 bases, with 7 bases left between them. CDR3 region: CASSLSGHEQFF. Here the CDR3 DNA reads TGTGCCAGCAGTTTAAGCGGCCATGAGCAGTTCTTC.

This sequence joins TRBV9 and TRBJ2-5; 7 bases map to TRBD1. The CDR3 extends over 16 amino acids. Germline V gene lookup returns CDR1 SGDLS and CDR2 YYNGEE. Trimming took 4 bases from V and 4 from J; bases not matched to a gene: 13. The CDR3 reads CASSPGEGARRETQYF. In DNA form, the CDR3 reads TGTGCCAGCAGCCCCGGAGAGGGGGCGAGGAGAGAGACCCAGTACTTC.

The V call is TRBV19, the J call TRBJ2-3, with 7 bases fitting TRBD2. Trimming took 3 bases from V and 4 from J; bases not matched to a gene: 7. The CDR3 covers 15 residues. From germline, CDR1 is LNHDA and CDR2 SQIVND (reference sequence). The DNA of the CDR3 is TGTGCCAGTAGTATGGGCGGGAGACGGTCAGATACGCAGTATTTT. Translated: CASSMGGRRSDTQYF. The complete variable domain, with remaining parts taken from reference TRBV19 and TRBJ2-3, reads DGGITQSPKYLFRKEGQNVTLSCEQNLNHDAMYWYRQDPGQGLRLIYYSQIVNDFQKGDIAEGYSVSREKKESFPLTVTSAQKNPTAFYLCASSMGGRRSDTQYFGPGTRLTVL.

The CDR3 DNA is TGTGCCAGCAGTAGTACAGGGGGACAGTTATACTCTGGGGCCAACGTCCTGACTTTC. Residues: CASSSTGGQLYSGANVLTF. The rearrangement joins TRBV28 to TRBJ2-6; 8 bases fit TRBD1. The CDR3 totals 19 residues. CDR1 is MDHEN, CDR2 SYDVKM, per germline. V was clipped by 5 bases and J by 0 bases; unmatched bases: 12.

This clone was observed a few times. The chain combines TRBV9 with TRBJ1-2, with D possibly matching TRBD1 (5 bases). There are 14 residues in the CDR3. The germline V and J ends were trimmed by 3 bases and 2 bases, with 11 bases remaining between them. Germline lookup yields CDR1 SGDLS and CDR2 YYNGEE. As DNA, the CDR3 is TGTGCCAGCAGCGGAAGACAGTTAAACTATGGCTACACCTTC. It encodes CASSGRQLNYGYTF.

The chain is built from TRBV12-5 and TRBJ1-4; D unclear. CDR3 length: 13 residues. V was clipped by 0 bases and J by 8 bases, with 7 bases between them. Germline V gene lookup returns CDR1 LGHNT and CDR2 FRNRAP. The CDR3: CASGLVYQEKLFF. CDR3 bases: TGTGCTAGTGGTTTGGTATACCAGGAAAAACTGTTTTTT.

The chain links TRBV7-3 to TRBJ2-5, with 7 bases matching TRBD1. CDR1 is SGHTA, CDR2 FQGTGA, per germline. This CDR3 comprises 15 residues. J lost 5 bases, V lost 5 bases, and 11 bases had no gene match. CDR3 amino acids: CASSRTRDSQETQYF. The CDR3, as DNA: TGTGCCAGCAGCCGAACAAGGGACAGCCAGGAGACCCAGTACTTC.

In this sample, this clone turned up once. The rearrangement joins TRBV7-8 to TRBJ1-5; D gene ambiguous. This CDR3 is built from 16 residues. Trimming pared 1 base from V and 2 bases from J, leaving 12 bases between. In germline, CDR1 is SGHVS, CDR2 FQNEAQ. This CDR3 is CASSLVGHRGNQPQHF. In DNA form, the CDR3 reads TGTGCCAGCAGCTTAGTCGGTCACCGGGGCAATCAGCCCCAGCATTTT.

This clone appeared once. The chain couples TRBV27 to TRBJ2-7, with D maybe TRBD2 (5 bases). The CDR3 sequence is 14 residues long. CDR1 and CDR2 (germline): MNHEY, SMNVEV (reference sequence). Trimming took off 4 bases at V and 0 bases at J, with 10 bases between the two ends. The CDR3 loop is CASSWAGSSYEQYF. The DNA for the CDR3 is TGTGCCAGCAGTTGGGCGGGTTCCTCCTACGAGCAGTACTTC.

The chain uses TRBV6-1 and TRBJ2-3; 12 bases align to TRBD2. This CDR3 region has 14 residues. V lost 8 bases and J lost 5; bases outside the gene matches: 5. The germline CDR1 and CDR2 sequences are MNHNS and SASEGT. The CDR3 protein is CASEGLAGKDTQYF. Written as DNA, the CDR3 is TGTGCCAGCGAAGGACTAGCGGGAAAAGATACGCAGTATTTT.

This clone was counted between two and nine times. V gene TRBV27 combines with J gene TRBJ2-3, with TRBD1 matching over 7 bases. From germline, CDR1 is MNHEY and CDR2 SMNVEV (reference sequence). The CDR3 is 15 residues long. With 8 bases clipped from V and 4 bases from J, the junction kept 12 bases outside the gene matches. Here the CDR3 reads CASSNPRDSSDTQYF. CDR3 DNA sequence: TGTGCCAGCTCGAATCCAAGGGACAGTTCAGATACGCAGTATTTT.

This clone has just one count. The CDR3, as DNA: TGCGCCAGCAGCTTCAAAACAGGGAATGGAAACACCATATATTTT. This encodes CASSFKTGNGNTIYF. The gene calls are TRBV5-1 and TRBJ1-3, with D tentatively TRBD1 (6 bases). This CDR3 spans 15 amino acids. The V end lost 2 bases, the J end lost 3 bases, and 12 bases lay between the germline ends. Germline assignment: CDR1 SGHRS and CDR2 YFSETQ. Based on the CDR3 plus reference TRBV5-1 and TRBJ1-3, the full variable domain is KAGVTQTPRYLIKTRGQQVTLSCSPISGHRSVSWYQQTPGQGLQFLFEYFSETQRNKGNFPGRFSGRQFSNSRSEMNVSTLELGDSALYLCASSFKTGNGNTIYFGEGSWLTVV.

The rearrangement uses TRBV7-3 and TRBJ2-1; 13 nucleotides agree with TRBD2. Germline V CDR1 and CDR2: SGHTA, FQGTGA. The CDR3 is made up of 16 amino acids. With 4 bases clipped from V and 0 bases from J, the junction kept 0 bases outside the gene matches. The CDR3 reads CASSWTSGSSYNEQFF. CDR3 DNA: TGTGCCAGCAGCTGGACTAGCGGGAGCTCCTACAATGAGCAGTTCTTC.